This entry features one T cell receptor beta chain sequence. This CDR3 comprises 16 residues. The V segment lost 6 bases and the J segment 2 bases; nucleotides outside the gene matches: 10. Per the germline V gene, CDR1 is SNHLY and CDR2 is FYNNEI. This entry is derived from a study of blood T cell repertoires in COVID-19. Study-level background: Collection of acute and convalescent COVID-19 samples took place in the United States, Italy and Spain. PBMCs, B-cell-depleted T cells, or T cells provided the cDNA or gDNA that made up the material.

In the authors' workflow: Reference gene primer amplification gave nucleated cell count estimates. Method: immunoSEQ multiplex PCR; TCRdb's copy keeps in-frame clones and lacks some. From that table come the V and J calls and clone size; the DNA was used to work out D and trimming. The sample has roughly 220,000 clones; around four fifths are singletons. The sequenced material came from peripheral blood. The chain recombines TRBV2 with TRBJ1-3; 7 bases align to TRBD1. This receptor was taken from an older woman who had recovered from COVID-19. The CDR3 reads CASRDGTVRTGNTIYF. The CDR3 DNA is TGTGCCAGCAGGGACGGGACAGTGAGGACTGGAAACACCATATATTTT.